The 2 T cell receptor beta chains reported below all come from one sample, sequenced in a study of T cell clonotyping in hematopoietic cell transplantation. Method: immunoSEQ multiplex PCR; TCRdb's copy keeps in-frame clones and lacks some. The data show around 37,000 clones, with roughly 96% seen just once and approximately 0.9% held by the top ten. The sequenced sample consisted of peripheral blood mononuclear cells. These receptors came from a man between 25 and 39 years old in good health. Some clones in this sample may be carry-over from other donors' samples.

The V gene is TRBV7-2, the J gene TRBJ1-2, with a possible D match to TRBD1 (6 bases). CDR1 SGHTA and CDR2 FQGNSA come from the germline V gene. The CDR3 spans 16 residues. Deletions cut 0 bases from V and 1 base from J, with 12 bases between. The CDR3 DNA reads as TGTGCCAGCAGCTTAGCGTTCGGACAGTTTAACTATGGCTACACCTTC. Its protein product is CASSLAFGQFNYGYTF.

The chain has TRBV7-9 and TRBJ1-2; possibly TRBD1 for D (5 bases). Germline V CDR1 and CDR2: SEHNR, FQNEAQ (reference sequence). V was clipped by 4 bases and J by 5 bases, with 11 bases between them. The CDR3 is 13 residues long. This CDR3 reads CASSSYKGYGYTF. DNA for the CDR3: TGTGCCAGCAGCTCTTATAAGGGGTATGGCTACACCTTC.